Each of the 3 T cell receptor beta chains below was sequenced from the same sample in a study of blood T cell repertoires in COVID-19. The method was immunoSEQ multiplex PCR; TCRdb's version includes in-frame clones alone and lacks a portion of them. Here the sample spans over 250,000 clones, 75% to 90% being singletons. The sequenced sample consisted of peripheral blood. The receptors shown here come from a woman aged 70-85 years with COVID-19, enrolled during active disease.

This chain connects TRBV19 to TRBJ2-1; 7 bases match TRBD2. Germline-derived CDR1 and CDR2 are LNHDA and SQIVND (reference sequence). The trim removed 1 base at V and 7 bases at J, leaving 7 bases unmatched. This CDR3 has 15 amino acids. CDR3 sequence: CASSIVPAGSNEQFF. The CDR3 DNA is TGTGCCAGTAGTATAGTTCCAGCGGGGTCTAATGAGCAGTTCTTC.

This chain connects TRBV6-5 to TRBJ2-2; 9 positions match TRBD2. The CDR3 totals 14 residues. The V and J ends lost 11 bases and 2 bases, in that order; junction bases with no gene match: 6. Germline assignment: CDR1 MNHEY and CDR2 SVGAGI. This chain's CDR3 is CAVEGLANTGELFF. The CDR3 nucleotides are TGTGCCGTGGAGGGACTAGCAAACACCGGGGAGCTGTTTTTT.

This chain connects TRBV19 to TRBJ2-3; 10 positions agree with TRBD2. CDR3 length: 17 residues. Per germline, CDR1 LNHDA and CDR2 SQIVND (reference sequence). The ends lost 4 bases at V and 0 bases at J; junction bases unmatched: 7. The CDR3 DNA follows: TGTGCCAGTAGTAATTTAGCGGGGGGTTATAGCACAGATACGCAGTATTTT. It specifies CASSNLAGGYSTDTQYF.